This T cell receptor beta chain was found in a study of T cell responses to AZD1222 COVID-19 vaccine. Study as a whole: Timing groups of about 4 and about 12 weeks for second doses were pooled.

Concerning this clone itself: Its matching antigen is unknown.

The study, taken as a whole, reports: Among vaccine-associated CD4 TCRs, coverage spanned spike, with dominance at 160-218 and 743-854.

Measured with immunoSEQ multiplex PCR; TCRdb has only the in-frame clones, and not every one. This sample yields around 110,000 clones, of which around nine tenths are seen a single time; over 1.5% belongs to the top ten. The clonotype was recovered from an adult in good health. The source was peripheral blood, collected on day 0 of AZD1222 vaccination.

DNA for the CDR3: TGTGCCAGTAGTACCTTCTCCGGGACAGGGGATGGCTACACCTTC. It specifies CASSTFSGTGDGYTF. The V gene is TRBV19, the J gene TRBJ1-2, with 10 positions matching TRBD1. After removal of 4 bases from V and 6 bases from J, the junction contained 8 bases not matched to a gene. Germline V gives CDR1 LNHDA, CDR2 SQIVND (reference sequence). The CDR3 has 15 residues.